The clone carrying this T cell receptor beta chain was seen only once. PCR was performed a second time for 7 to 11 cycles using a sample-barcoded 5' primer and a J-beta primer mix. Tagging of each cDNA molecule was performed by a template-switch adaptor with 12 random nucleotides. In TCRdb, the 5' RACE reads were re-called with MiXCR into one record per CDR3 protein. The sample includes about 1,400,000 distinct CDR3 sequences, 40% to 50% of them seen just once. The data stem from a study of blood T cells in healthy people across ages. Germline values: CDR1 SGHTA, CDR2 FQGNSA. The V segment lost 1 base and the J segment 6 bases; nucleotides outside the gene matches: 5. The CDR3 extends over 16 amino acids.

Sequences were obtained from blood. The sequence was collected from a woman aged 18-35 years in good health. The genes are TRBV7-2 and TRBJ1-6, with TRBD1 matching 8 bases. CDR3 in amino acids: CASSLVGTGSNSPLHF. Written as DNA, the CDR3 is TGTGCCAGCAGCTTAGTCGGGACAGGATCTAATTCACCCCTCCACTTT.